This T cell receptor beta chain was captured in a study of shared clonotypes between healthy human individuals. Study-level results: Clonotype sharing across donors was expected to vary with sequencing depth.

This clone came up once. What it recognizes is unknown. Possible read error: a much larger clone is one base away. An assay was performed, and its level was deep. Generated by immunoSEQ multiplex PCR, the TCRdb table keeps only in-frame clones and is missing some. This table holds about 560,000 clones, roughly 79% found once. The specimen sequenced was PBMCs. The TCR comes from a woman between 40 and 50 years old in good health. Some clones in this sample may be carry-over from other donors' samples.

The CDR3 bases are TGTGCCAGCAGTTCCCCTCGCGGGGAGAGGTGGACCGGGGAGCTGTTTTTT. It specifies CASSSPRGERWTGELFF. The chain employs TRBV27 and TRBJ2-2; D might be TRBD2 (6 bases). The V gene's germline CDR1 is MNHEY and CDR2 SMNVEV (reference sequence). V was pared by 4 bases and J by 5 bases, with 20 bases between. The CDR3 contains 17 residues.